This T cell receptor beta chain was obtained from a study of shared clonotypes between healthy human individuals. Notes on the study in general: Only blood was sampled, and tissue TCR repertoires likely differ from blood ones. In having few donors, the study represented limited genetic and exposure-history diversity.

Here immunoSEQ multiplex PCR was the method, and the copy in TCRdb shows in-frame clones only, minus some. The sample has over 850,000 clones; around 82% are singletons. The CDR3 totals 16 residues. The V gene's germline CDR1 is MNHNS and CDR2 SASEGT. Trimming pared 2 bases from V and 0 bases from J, leaving 13 bases between. Turning to this clone: Its specificity is unknown.

The chain links TRBV6-1 to TRBJ2-5; D is possibly TRBD2 (6 bases). The clonotype comes from a man younger than 35 in good health. Some clones in this sample may be carry-over from other donors' samples. The sample comprised memory CD4+ T cells from PBMCs. Subset in this sample: CD45RA-negative fraction. The CDR3 nucleotides read TGTGCCAGCAGTGAAAGGAGGGCTTCAAACCAAGAGACCCAGTACTTC. Protein: CASSERRASNQETQYF.